This T cell receptor beta chain was sequenced for a study of blood T cell repertoires in COVID-19. Across the study: COVID-19 samples, acute and convalescent, were from the United States, Italy and Spain. PBMCs, B-cell-depleted T cells, or T cells provided the cDNA or gDNA that made up the material.

How the authors handled the data: Amplification of reference gene primers provided the estimated nucleated cell counts. Repertoires were generated with immunoSEQ multiplex PCR, while TCRdb's copy carries only in-frame clones and drops some. D and trimming were read from the DNA, whereas the V and J calls and clone size are those reported in that table. The top ten hold approximately 8% of the sample, which has about 76,000 clones, around nine tenths seen once. This CDR3 spans 14 amino acids. V dropped 7 bases and J dropped 6 bases, with 16 bases sitting between them. In germline, CDR1 is LNHDA, CDR2 SQIVND (reference sequence).

Sequencing was carried out using peripheral blood. The J gene is TRBJ1-5, the V gene TRBV19; no clear D gene. The clonotype originates from a man aged 25-40 years with acute or convalescent COVID-19. This CDR3 is CASNRGSSSQPQHF. CDR3 DNA sequence: TGTGCCAGTAACCGTGGGAGTTCGAGTCAGCCCCAGCATTTT.